These T cell receptor beta chains were read from a single sample in a study of blood T cell repertoires in COVID-19. Assay: immunoSEQ multiplex PCR; the TCRdb copy retains only in-frame clones and omits some. The repertoire holds fewer than 350,000 clones, with roughly 89% as singletons. The sample comprised PBMCs or T cells enriched from blood (not recorded which). Every receptor here comes from a woman aged 18-35 years with acute COVID-19. Both conserved end residues are part of each CDR3.

j_gene: TRBJ2-1; len: 16; v_gene: TRBV25-1; CDR3aa: CASSELTSGRDNEQFF
j_gene: TRBJ2-7; len: 15; v_gene: TRBV6-6; CDR3aa: CASRPGTSGAYEQYF
j_gene: TRBJ2-2; len: 15; v_gene: TRBV30; CDR3aa: CAWKTSGRDTGELFF
j_gene: TRBJ2-1; len: 14; v_gene: TRBV6-5; CDR3aa: CASATSEVYNEQFF
j_gene: TRBJ2-1; len: 14; v_gene: TRBV5-1; CDR3aa: CASSPGNSYNEQFF
j_gene: TRBJ1-2; len: 12; v_gene: TRBV6-5; CDR3aa: CASAGGFGGYTF
j_gene: TRBJ2-7; len: 15; v_gene: TRBV5-1; CDR3aa: CASSLSPGVSYEQYF
j_gene: TRBJ2-1; len: 14; v_gene: TRBV5-4; CDR3aa: CASNIAGGPSVQFF
j_gene: TRBJ1-5; len: 15; v_gene: TRBV28; CDR3aa: CASRLGQGAYQPQHF
j_gene: TRBJ2-5; len: 17; v_gene: TRBV9; CDR3aa: CASSPPPGTSGRETQYF
j_gene: TRBJ2-4; len: 15; v_gene: TRBV28; CDR3aa: CASSVPGLGNNIQYF
j_gene: TRBJ1-5; len: 15; v_gene: TRBV11-2; CDR3aa: CASSSGRGDGQPQHF
j_gene: TRBJ2-7; len: 12; v_gene: TRBV7-8; CDR3aa: CASTLDRSEQYF
j_gene: TRBJ1-5; len: 16; v_gene: TRBV2; CDR3aa: CASKADRLSVNQPQHF
j_gene: TRBJ2-1; len: 11; v_gene: TRBV5-1; CDR3aa: CASSFSNEQFF
j_gene: TRBJ2-7; len: 14; v_gene: TRBV27; CDR3aa: CASSPMDRPYEQYF
j_gene: TRBJ2-2; len: 18; v_gene: TRBV28; CDR3aa: CASSLTWPGQDNTGELFF
j_gene: TRBJ1-4; len: 14; v_gene: TRBV7-3; CDR3aa: CASSPGTGGAKLFF
j_gene: TRBJ1-1; len: 16; v_gene: TRBV5-1; CDR3aa: CASSRLQGGVNTEAFF
j_gene: TRBJ2-1; len: 15; v_gene: TRBV10-1; CDR3aa: CASSESEGGYNEQFF
j_gene: TRBJ2-1; len: 13; v_gene: TRBV6-5; CDR3aa: CASRLAGVREQFF
j_gene: TRBJ2-2; len: 14; v_gene: TRBV5-1; CDR3aa: CASSRSRNTGELFF
j_gene: TRBJ2-5; len: 14; v_gene: TRBV10-1; CDR3aa: CASSDQDSVTTQYF
j_gene: TRBJ2-3; len: 19; v_gene: TRBV27; CDR3aa: CASSLVWFGGDSMGRTQYF
j_gene: TRBJ2-3; len: 15; v_gene: TRBV30; CDR3aa: CAWTRGSGRADTQYF
j_gene: TRBJ2-7; len: 15; v_gene: TRBV9; CDR3aa: CASSSTGGFSYEQYF
j_gene: TRBJ2-3; len: 14; v_gene: TRBV6-4; CDR3aa: CASSEASGTDTQYF
j_gene: TRBJ1-1; len: 12; v_gene: TRBV12-5; CDR3aa: CASGLSLSEAFF
j_gene: TRBJ2-1; len: 11; v_gene: TRBV30; CDR3aa: CAWSGGNEQFF
j_gene: TRBJ1-2; len: 17; v_gene: TRBV30; CDR3aa: CAWSPNTVRGINYGYTF
j_gene: TRBJ2-3; len: 16; v_gene: TRBV7-9; CDR3aa: CASSAPGTGSTDTQYF
j_gene: TRBJ2-5; len: 15; v_gene: TRBV7-6; CDR3aa: CASSLQGEKQETQYF
j_gene: TRBJ1-5; len: 14; v_gene: TRBV30; CDR3aa: CAWNQNGGLQPQHF
j_gene: TRBJ2-3; len: 16; v_gene: TRBV7-3; CDR3aa: CASSIGQGWGTDTQYF
j_gene: TRBJ1-1; len: 14; v_gene: TRBV28; CDR3aa: CASSGTGGYTEAFF
j_gene: TRBJ2-1; len: 14; v_gene: TRBV5-1; CDR3aa: CASSISGRTHEQFF
j_gene: TRBJ2-1; len: 16; v_gene: TRBV28; CDR3aa: CASSPETVLSYNEQFF
j_gene: TRBJ2-2; len: 16; v_gene: TRBV11-2; CDR3aa: CASSLFGASGKGELFF
j_gene: TRBJ1-2; len: 14; v_gene: TRBV19; CDR3aa: CASRPPGVLYGYTF
j_gene: TRBJ1-2; len: 15; v_gene: TRBV6-5; CDR3aa: CASISGALFNYGYTF
j_gene: TRBJ1-3; len: 14; v_gene: TRBV2; CDR3aa: CASSPGHAGNTIYF
j_gene: TRBJ2-2; len: 15; v_gene: TRBV6-5; CDR3aa: CASSKSGTIPGELFF
j_gene: TRBJ2-4; len: 16; v_gene: TRBV9; CDR3aa: CASSPGRGLAKNIQYF
j_gene: TRBJ2-5; len: 23; v_gene: TRBV10-3; CDR3aa: CAISGPSGNVPNEVSRTPETQYF
j_gene: TRBJ1-1; len: 14; v_gene: TRBV27; CDR3aa: CASSLSYRATEAFF
j_gene: TRBJ1-1; len: 13; v_gene: TRBV6-2/TRBV6-3; CDR3aa: CASSDRGRIEAFF
j_gene: TRBJ2-7; len: 14; v_gene: TRBV28; CDR3aa: CASRGGSRGYEQYF
j_gene: TRBJ2-1; len: 16; v_gene: TRBV4-3; CDR3aa: CASSQEVLRGYNEQFF
j_gene: TRBJ2-7; len: 13; v_gene: TRBV13; CDR3aa: CASSPTGLGEQYF
j_gene: TRBJ2-1; len: 16; v_gene: TRBV7-9; CDR3aa: CASSPRLAGEYNEQFF
j_gene: TRBJ2-7; len: 14; v_gene: TRBV4-3; CDR3aa: CASSQGGSVGEQYF
j_gene: TRBJ1-1; len: 12; v_gene: TRBV27; CDR3aa: CATQRGGGEAFF
j_gene: TRBJ1-2; len: 17; v_gene: TRBV30; CDR3aa: CAWSVRAGQIINYGYTF
j_gene: TRBJ1-2; len: 15; v_gene: TRBV27; CDR3aa: CASSLTRQVNYGYTF